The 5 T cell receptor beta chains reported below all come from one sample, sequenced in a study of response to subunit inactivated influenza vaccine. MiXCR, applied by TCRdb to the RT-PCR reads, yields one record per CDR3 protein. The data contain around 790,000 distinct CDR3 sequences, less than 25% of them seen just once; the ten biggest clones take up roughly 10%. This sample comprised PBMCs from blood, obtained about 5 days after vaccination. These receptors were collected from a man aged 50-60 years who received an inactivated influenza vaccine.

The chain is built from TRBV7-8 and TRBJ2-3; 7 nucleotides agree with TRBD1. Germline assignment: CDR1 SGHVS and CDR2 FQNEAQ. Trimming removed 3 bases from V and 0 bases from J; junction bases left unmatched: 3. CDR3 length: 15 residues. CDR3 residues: CASSFRGQSTDTQYF. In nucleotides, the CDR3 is TGTGCCAGCAGCTTTAGGGGACAGAGCACAGATACGCAGTATTTT.

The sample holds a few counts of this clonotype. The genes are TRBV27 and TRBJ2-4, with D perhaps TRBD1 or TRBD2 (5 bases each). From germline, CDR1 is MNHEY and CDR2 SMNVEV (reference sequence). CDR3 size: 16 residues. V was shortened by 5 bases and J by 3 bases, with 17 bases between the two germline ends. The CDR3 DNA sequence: TGTGCCAGCAGTCCCCGGGGTAGGGGTATCAAAAACATTCAGTACTTC. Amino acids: CASSPRGRGIKNIQYF.

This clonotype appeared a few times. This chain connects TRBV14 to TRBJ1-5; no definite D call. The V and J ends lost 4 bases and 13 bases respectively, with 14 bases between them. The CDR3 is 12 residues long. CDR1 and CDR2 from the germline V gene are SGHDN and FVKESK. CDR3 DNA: TGTGCCAGCAGCCTAGGAGGCAGGTCTCAGCATTTT. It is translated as CASSLGGRSQHF. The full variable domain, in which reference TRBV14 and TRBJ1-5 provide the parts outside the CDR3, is EAGVTQFPSHSVIEKGQTVTLRCDPISGHDNLYWYRRVMGKEIKFLLHFVKESKQDESGMPNNRFLAERTGGTYSTLKVQPAELEDSGVYFCASSLGGRSQHFGDGTRLSIL.

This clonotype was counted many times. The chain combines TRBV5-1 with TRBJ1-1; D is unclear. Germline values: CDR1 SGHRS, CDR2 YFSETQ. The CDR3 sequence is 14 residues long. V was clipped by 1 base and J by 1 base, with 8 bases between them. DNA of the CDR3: TGCGCCAGCAGCTTGAGGGCCCCGAACACTGAAGCTTTCTTT. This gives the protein CASSLRAPNTEAFF.

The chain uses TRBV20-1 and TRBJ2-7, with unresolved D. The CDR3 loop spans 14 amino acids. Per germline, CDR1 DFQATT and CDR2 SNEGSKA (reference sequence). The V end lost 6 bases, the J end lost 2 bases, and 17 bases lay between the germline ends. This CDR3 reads CSAKFGRLTYEQYF. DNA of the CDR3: TGCAGTGCCAAGTTTGGCAGATTGACCTACGAGCAGTACTTC.